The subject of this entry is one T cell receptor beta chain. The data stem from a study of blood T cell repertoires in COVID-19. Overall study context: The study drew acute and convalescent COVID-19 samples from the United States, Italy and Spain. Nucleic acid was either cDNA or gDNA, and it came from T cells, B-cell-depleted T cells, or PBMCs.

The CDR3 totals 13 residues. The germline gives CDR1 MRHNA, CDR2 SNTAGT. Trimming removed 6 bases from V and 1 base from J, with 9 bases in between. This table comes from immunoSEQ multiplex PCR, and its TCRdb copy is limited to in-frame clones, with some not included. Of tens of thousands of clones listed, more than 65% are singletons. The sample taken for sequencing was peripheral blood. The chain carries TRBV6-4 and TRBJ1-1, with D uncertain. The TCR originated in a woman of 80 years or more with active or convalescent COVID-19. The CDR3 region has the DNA TGTGCCAGCAGCGTGGAGTGGAACACTGAAGCTTTCTTT. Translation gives CASSVEWNTEAFF.